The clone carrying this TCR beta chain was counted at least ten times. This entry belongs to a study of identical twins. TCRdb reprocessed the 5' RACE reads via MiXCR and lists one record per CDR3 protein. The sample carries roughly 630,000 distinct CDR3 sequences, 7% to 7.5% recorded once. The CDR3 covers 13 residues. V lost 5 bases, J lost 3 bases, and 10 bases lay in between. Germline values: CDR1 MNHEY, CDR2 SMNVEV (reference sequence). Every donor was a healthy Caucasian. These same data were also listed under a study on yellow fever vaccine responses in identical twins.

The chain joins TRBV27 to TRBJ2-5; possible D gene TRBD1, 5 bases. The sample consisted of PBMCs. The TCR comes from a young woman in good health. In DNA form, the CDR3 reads TGTGCCAGCAGTCCACGACAGAAAGAGACCCAGTACTTC. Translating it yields CASSPRQKETQYF.